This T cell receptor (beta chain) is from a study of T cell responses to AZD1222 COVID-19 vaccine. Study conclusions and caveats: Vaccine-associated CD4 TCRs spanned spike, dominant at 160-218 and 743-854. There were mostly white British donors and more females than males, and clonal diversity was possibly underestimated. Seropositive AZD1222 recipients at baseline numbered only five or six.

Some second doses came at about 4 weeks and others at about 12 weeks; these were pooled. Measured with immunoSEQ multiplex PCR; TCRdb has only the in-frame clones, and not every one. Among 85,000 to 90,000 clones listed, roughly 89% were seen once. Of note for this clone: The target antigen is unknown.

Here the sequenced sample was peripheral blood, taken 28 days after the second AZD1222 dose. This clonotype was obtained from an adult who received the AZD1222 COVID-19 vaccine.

Here the CDR3 reads CASSPSRGDQPQHF. The CDR3 nucleotides are TGTGCCAGCTCACCAAGTCGAGGGGATCAGCCCCAGCATTTT. The genes are TRBV18 and TRBJ1-5, with a possible D match to TRBD1 (5 bases). Trimming left V 2 bases short and J 5 bases short, with 10 bases between. The germline gives CDR1 KGHSH, CDR2 LQKENI. The CDR3 runs to 14 residues.